This TCR beta chain was captured by sequencing in a study of T cells after yellow fever vaccination. Study-wide results and caveats: Booster samples showed a return of most primary-vaccination clones (roughly 96% CD4, 70% to 90% CD8).

This clonotype was seen a handful of times. Its antigen is not known. Trimming pared 3 bases from V and 0 bases from J, leaving 9 bases between. CDR3 length: 15 residues. CDR1 is LGHNA, CDR2 YSLEER, per germline. Generation of TCR cDNA used 5'RACE template switching (which added a universal primer site and UMIs). TCRdb re-called the 5' RACE reads through MiXCR, storing one row per CDR3 protein. The data hold roughly 63,000 distinct CDR3 sequences, with 6% to 7.5% observed a single time. This clonotype was obtained from a man aged 30-40 years who received the YFV17D yellow fever vaccine. The genes are TRBV4-3 and TRBJ2-4; D is unresolved. The source was CD8+ T cells sorted from PBMCs, collected 15 days after the yellow fever booster vaccination. CDR3 loop: CASSQGQGAKNIQYF. Here the CDR3 DNA reads TGCGCCAGCAGCCAGGGCCAAGGAGCCAAAAACATTCAGTACTTC.